This TCR beta chain was captured by sequencing in a study of T cell responses to AZD1222 COVID-19 vaccine. The study, taken as a whole, reports: AZD1222 recipients seropositive at baseline numbered only six. Vaccine-associated CD4 TCRs spanned spike, dominant at 160-218 and 743-854. Without day 14 samples, only post-peak T cell repertoires were studied.

The CDR3 extends over 15 amino acids. Trimming removed 1 base at V and 6 bases at J, with 10 bases between. Per germline, CDR1 SGHTA and CDR2 FQGNSA. For this clone: The antigen remains undetermined.

Here immunoSEQ multiplex PCR was the method, and the copy in TCRdb shows in-frame clones only, minus some. The data hold under 95,000 clones, with 70% to 90% observed a single time. The sequence came from an adult who received the AZD1222 COVID-19 vaccine. The sample here was peripheral blood, taken 28 days after the second AZD1222 dose. J is TRBJ1-6 and V is TRBV7-2, with D tentatively TRBD1 (5 bases). CDR3 in amino acids: CASSLVLGGNSPLHF. For the CDR3, the DNA is TGTGCCAGCAGCTTAGTGTTGGGGGGTAATTCACCCCTCCACTTT.